This T cell receptor (beta chain) was sequenced in a study of human T cells and chemical hapten exposure. Whole-study context: Patients' scalps got diphenylcyclopropenone weekly throughout the roughly 25-week study.

This clonotype was observed a handful of times. The antigen remains unidentified. Within the library, unique molecular identifiers were attached to each individual cDNA molecule. Using its own MiXCR run on the RACE reads, TCRdb lists one record per CDR3 protein. The sample has 180,000 or so distinct CDR3 sequences; 25% to 30% are singletons. Time point given: pre-sensitization, week 0. Treatment of the sample: therapeutic diphenylcyclopropenone sensitization with weekly scalp DPC. V lost 6 bases to trimming and J lost 4 bases, with 6 bases between them. The CDR3 sequence is 10 residues long. The V gene's germline CDR1 is DFQATT and CDR2 SNEGSKA (reference sequence). Study results and limitations: Sensitization with DPC brought no change to TCRs above 1 in 1000 in frequency.

V and J are TRBV20-1 and TRBJ1-2, with no clear D. The material was whole blood, obtained in connection with sensitization to the hapten diphenylcyclopropenone (DPC). The clonotype comes from a woman aged 30 to 39 with alopecia areata. Some clones in this sample may be carry-over from other donors' samples. CDR3 in amino acids: CSAPRYGYTF. The CDR3 DNA sequence: TGCAGTGCACCGCGCTATGGCTACACCTTC.